This is a list of T cell receptor beta chains from one sample in a study of shared clonotypes between healthy human individuals. Libraries were prepared by immunoSEQ multiplex PCR; TCRdb keeps only in-frame clonotypes and omits some of them. The data contain a few million clones, 90% to 95% of them singletons. Sequencing input: naive CD4+ T cells sorted from blood. Source of these receptors: a man between 18 and 29 years old in good health. Both conserved end residues are part of each CDR3. The D gene is left open where the match is weak. Part of the rows lack a size; the others show once, few, many or a class for expanded clones.

v_gene: TRBV6-5; d_gene: TRBD1; abundance: .; j_gene: TRBJ1-2; CDR3nt: TGTGCCAGCAGTTACCGGACAGGGGGCGAAGGCTACACCTTC; CDR3aa: CASSYRTGGEGYTF
v_gene: TRBV30; d_gene: TRBD2; abundance: .; j_gene: TRBJ2-5; CDR3nt: TGTGCCTGGAGTTCCCTAGGGCGGGGGGGAGAGACCCAGTACTTC; CDR3aa: CAWSSLGRGGETQYF
v_gene: TRBV5-4; d_gene: .; abundance: few; j_gene: TRBJ1-5; CDR3nt: TGTGCCAGCAGCTTGGGCCCCAATCAGCCCCAGCATTTT; CDR3aa: CASSLGPNQPQHF
v_gene: TRBV29-1; d_gene: .; abundance: .; j_gene: TRBJ1-1; CDR3nt: TGCAGCGTTGTTATTGAAAAAGACCACACTGAAGCTTTCTTT; CDR3aa: CSVVIEKDHTEAFF
v_gene: TRBV30; d_gene: .; abundance: few; j_gene: TRBJ1-1; CDR3nt: TGTGCCTGGAGCCGGGACTCGAACACTGAAGCTTTCTTT; CDR3aa: CAWSRDSNTEAFF
v_gene: TRBV6-1; d_gene: .; abundance: .; j_gene: TRBJ1-1; CDR3nt: TGTGCCAGCGACCTTGTTGGGGGGAACACTGAAGCTTTCTTT; CDR3aa: CASDLVGGNTEAFF
v_gene: TRBV19; d_gene: TRBD1; abundance: .; j_gene: TRBJ2-5; CDR3nt: TGTGCCAGTAGTACTCAAGCGACAGGGGCAGAGACCCAGTACTTC; CDR3aa: CASSTQATGAETQYF
v_gene: TRBV2; d_gene: .; abundance: .; j_gene: TRBJ2-2; CDR3nt: TGTGCCACTCACAGGGAGCGCGCCGGGGAGCTGTTTTTT; CDR3aa: CATHRERAGELFF
v_gene: TRBV9; d_gene: TRBD1; abundance: .; j_gene: TRBJ1-2; CDR3nt: TGTGCCAGCACCCCGACAGGGCCCAACTATGGCTACACCTTC; CDR3aa: CASTPTGPNYGYTF
v_gene: TRBV7-2; d_gene: TRBD1; abundance: .; j_gene: TRBJ2-7; CDR3nt: TGTGCCAGCAGCATTACCGGGACAGAGAATCACGAGCAGTACTTC; CDR3aa: CASSITGTENHEQYF
v_gene: TRBV20-1; d_gene: .; abundance: few; j_gene: TRBJ2-5; CDR3nt: TGCAGTGCTAGCAGCCAAGAGACCCAGTACTTC; CDR3aa: CSASSQETQYF